What follows are 26 T cell receptor beta chains derived from one specimen sequenced in a study. TCRdb passed the RT-PCR reads through MiXCR, listing each CDR3 protein once. The sample lists about 700,000 distinct CDR3 sequences, 14% occurring once. The sequencing sample was made of memory CD4+ T cells from blood. These TCRs come from a female donor in good health, serving as a healthy control.

The chain has TRBV6-5 and TRBJ2-7, with 7 bases lining up with TRBD2. The CDR3 spans 16 residues. The germline V gene encodes CDR1 MNHEY and CDR2 SVGAGI. V was clipped by 0 bases and J by 4 bases; unmatched bases: 9. In nucleotides, the CDR3 is TGTGCCAGCAGTTACTCGAGGTGGCTAGCGGCGTACGAGCAGTACTTC. It codes for CASSYSRWLAAYEQYF.

This clonotype was counted ten times or more. This sequence joins TRBV18 and TRBJ1-3, with 8 bases matching TRBD1. The CDR3 has 15 residues. CDR1 and CDR2 from the germline V gene are KGHSH and LQKENI. With 8 bases clipped from V and 0 bases from J, the junction kept 6 bases outside the gene matches. The DNA for the CDR3 is TGTGCCAGCAGTCCAGGACAGGGCTCTGGAAACACCATATATTTT. As protein: CASSPGQGSGNTIYF.

The CDR3: CATSRKQELAKNIQYF. The DNA for the CDR3 is TGTGCCACCAGCCGGAAGCAGGAACTAGCCAAAAACATTCAGTACTTC. The rearrangement links TRBV15 to TRBJ2-4; no reliable D call. V was trimmed by 5 bases and J by 0 bases, leaving 14 bases between them. Germline CDR1 is LNHNV and CDR2 is YYDKDF (reference sequence). The CDR3 has 16 amino acids.

The chain links TRBV5-1 to TRBJ2-2; TRBD2 matches 11 bases. The CDR3 runs 16 residues. Germline CDR1 is SGHRS and CDR2 is YFSETQ. Trimming removed 0 bases from V and 8 bases from J; junction bases left unmatched: 6. CDR3: CASSLASGRPGGELFF. CDR3 in DNA: TGCGCCAGCAGCTTGGCTAGCGGGAGGCCAGGAGGGGAGCTGTTTTTT.

V usage is TRBV20-1 and J usage is TRBJ2-5; 7 bases are a match to TRBD2. The CDR3 extends over 15 amino acids. Germline V gives CDR1 DFQATT, CDR2 SNEGSKA (reference sequence). Trimming took 6 bases from V and 5 from J; bases not matched to a gene: 15. In DNA form, the CDR3 reads TGCAGTGCCAGCAGCTTTGGGAGGGCCGAGGAGACCCAGTACTTC. Residues: CSASSFGRAEETQYF.

This chain connects TRBV20-1 to TRBJ2-2; D is uncertain. There are 14 residues in the CDR3. CDR1 and CDR2 (germline): DFQATT, SNEGSKA (reference sequence). V lost 3 bases, J lost 1 base, and 9 bases lay in between. CDR3 sequence: CSASSLLNTGELFF. CDR3 DNA sequence: TGCAGTGCTAGCTCACTTTTGAACACCGGGGAGCTGTTTTTT.

This clonotype occurred many times. V usage is TRBV10-3 and J usage is TRBJ2-1; no definite D call. Germline CDR1 and CDR2: ENHRY and SYGVKD. Trimming stripped 2 bases from V and 6 bases from J, with 11 bases between. This CDR3 comprises 14 residues. The CDR3 protein is CAISELRTLNEQFF. CDR3 DNA sequence: TGTGCCATCAGTGAGCTGCGGACGCTCAATGAGCAGTTCTTC.

The chain uses TRBV9 and TRBJ2-3, with 14 bases matching TRBD2. The CDR3 totals 13 residues. Germline V gene sequence: CDR1 SGDLS, CDR2 YYNGEE. J was trimmed by 9 bases and V by 5 bases; bases with no gene match: 2. CDR3 sequence reads: CASRGTSGSTQYF. Written as DNA, the CDR3 is TGTGCCAGCAGAGGGACTAGCGGGAGCACGCAGTATTTT.

This clonotype was recorded at least ten times. The chain combines TRBV7-3 with TRBJ2-1; 7 bases map to TRBD1. The V gene end was trimmed by 4 bases and the J gene end by 9 bases; junction bases not matched to a gene: 6. Germline CDR1 is SGHTA and CDR2 is FQGTGA. The CDR3 is 13 residues long. CDR3 sequence: CASSSQGQSEQFF. CDR3 sequence (DNA): TGTGCCAGCAGCTCACAGGGGCAGAGTGAGCAGTTCTTC.

This clonotype was picked up many times. The genes are TRBV7-2 and TRBJ2-2, with D possibly matching TRBD2 (5 bases). The V end was cut by 4 bases, the J end by 6 bases, with 18 bases between. CDR1 and CDR2 from the germline V gene are SGHTA and FQGNSA. The CDR3 totals 16 residues. The CDR3 bases are TGTGCCAGCAGCTCCCTGGGTAGCGACACTCCCGGGGAGCTGTTTTTT. Translation: CASSSLGSDTPGELFF.

The gene calls are TRBV20-1 and TRBJ2-1; 11 bases agree with TRBD2. The trim removed 6 bases at V and 5 bases at J, leaving 18 bases unmatched. Germline CDR1 DFQATT, CDR2 SNEGSKA (reference sequence). The CDR3 length is 18 residues. The CDR3 coding sequence is TGCAGTGCCCCCGGGGTGCTAGCGGGAGGAGGGGGGAACAATGAGCAGTTCTTC. It is translated as CSAPGVLAGGGGNNEQFF.

The chain is built from TRBV6-5 and TRBJ2-7, with no clear D. The CDR3 has 16 amino acids. From germline, CDR1 is MNHEY and CDR2 SVGAGI. Trimming stripped 0 bases from V and 0 bases from J, with 12 bases between. The CDR3 nucleotides are TGTGCCAGCAGTTACTCGTACGGTCCGAGCTCCTACGAGCAGTACTTC. It translates to CASSYSYGPSSYEQYF.

This clonotype has just a few counts. V is TRBV12-3 or TRBV12-4 and J is TRBJ1-1; D gene uncertain. V dropped 3 bases and J dropped 6 bases, with 11 bases sitting between them. The CDR3 runs to 13 residues. CDR3 in amino acids: CASSLGLFAEAFF. The CDR3 bases are TGTGCCAGCAGTTTGGGGTTGTTCGCTGAAGCTTTCTTT.

A few counts support this clonotype. This chain uses TRBV24-1 with TRBJ2-5; no firm D call. The CDR3 totals 15 residues. The ends were cut back, 4 bases at V and 5 bases at J, with 16 bases in the middle. Germline V gene lookup returns CDR1 KGHDR and CDR2 SFDVKD. The CDR3 coding sequence is TGTGCCACCAGTGACCAGACGTCGGCCCGGGAGACCCAGTACTTC. Protein: CATSDQTSARETQYF.

In this sample, this clonotype turned up many times. This chain links TRBV5-1 with TRBJ2-5, with unresolved D. CDR1 and CDR2 (germline): SGHRS, YFSETQ. The CDR3 has 15 amino acids. The ends were cut back, 4 bases at V and 5 bases at J, with 18 bases in the middle. The CDR3 nucleotides read TGCGCCAGCAGCATCGGACCCCAGAAATCGGAGACCCAGTACTTC. Protein product: CASSIGPQKSETQYF.

The J gene is TRBJ1-6, the V gene TRBV25-1; D is uncertain. The CDR3 spans 14 residues. Germline V lookup: CDR1 MGHDK, CDR2 SYGVNS. The V gene lost 6 bases and the J gene lost 1 base, with 7 bases spanning the gap. The CDR3 spells CASSLTSYNSPLHF. The CDR3 bases are TGTGCCAGCAGCCTTACATCCTATAATTCACCCCTCCACTTT.

This clonotype has a handful of counts. The V and J genes are TRBV28 and TRBJ1-2; TRBD1 might be the D (5 bases). Trimming shortened V by 6 bases and J by 8 bases, and 16 bases separated the two germline ends. Looked up from germline, CDR1 is MDHEN and CDR2 is SYDVKM. The CDR3 has 13 residues. CDR3 region: CASSGETARGYTF. Written as DNA, the CDR3 is TGTGCCAGCAGCGGAGAGACAGCACGGGGCTACACCTTC.

This clonotype was observed a handful of times. The chain recombines TRBV7-6 with TRBJ2-3; 8 bases align to TRBD2. The V segment lost 0 bases and the J segment 6 bases; nucleotides outside the gene matches: 5. Looked up from germline, CDR1 is SGHVS and CDR2 is FNYEAQ. The CDR3 extends over 15 amino acids. As DNA, the CDR3 is TGTGCCAGCAGCTTAGCGCAGACTAGCGTGGATACGCAGTATTTT. Amino acids: CASSLAQTSVDTQYF.

This clonotype turned up a few times. The genes are TRBV6-1 and TRBJ2-4, with 12 positions matching TRBD2. J was trimmed by 0 bases and V by 3 bases; bases with no gene match: 9. From germline, CDR1 is MNHNS and CDR2 SASEGT. This CDR3 spans 19 amino acids. CDR3 residues: CASSEISTSGGLAKNIQYF. The DNA of the CDR3 is TGTGCCAGCAGTGAGATATCGACTAGCGGGGGACTAGCCAAAAACATTCAGTACTTC.

This clonotype appeared many times. The chain links TRBV6-1 to TRBJ1-2, with a possible D match to TRBD1 (6 bases). V shed 7 bases and J shed 6 bases, with 18 bases lying between them. The CDR3 runs to 14 residues. Germline lookup yields CDR1 MNHNS and CDR2 SASEGT. The CDR3 bases are TGTGCCAGCACCCGAACGACGGGGGCGGATGGCTACACCTTC. Its translation is CASTRTTGADGYTF.

A few counts support this clonotype. V usage is TRBV6-1 and J usage is TRBJ2-2, with D perhaps TRBD1 (5 bases). V was shortened by 6 bases and J by 3 bases, with 11 bases between the two germline ends. There are 14 residues in the CDR3. The germline CDR1 and CDR2 sequences are MNHNS and SASEGT. In DNA, the CDR3 is TGTGCCAGCAGCGAACCAGGGCACACCGGGGAGCTGTTTTTT. The encoded protein is CASSEPGHTGELFF.

At least ten counts were recorded for this clonotype. The rearrangement joins TRBV7-2 to TRBJ2-5; D is unresolved. The germline V and J ends were trimmed by 1 base and 2 bases, with 11 bases remaining between them. The CDR3 spans 15 residues. The germline gives CDR1 SGHTA, CDR2 FQGNSA. This CDR3 reads CASSLVSQPQETQYF. The CDR3 DNA reads TGTGCCAGCAGCTTAGTGTCGCAGCCTCAAGAGACCCAGTACTTC.

The chain combines TRBV6-4 with TRBJ2-1; D may be TRBD2 (5 bases). The germline V gene encodes CDR1 MRHNA and CDR2 SNTAGT. The CDR3 length is 15 residues. V was shortened by 6 bases and J by 5 bases, with 17 bases between the two germline ends. CDR3 DNA sequence: TGTGCCAGCAGCCAGAGTTTCGGGAATAACAATGAGCAGTTCTTC. Its protein product is CASSQSFGNNNEQFF.

V and J are TRBV10-3 and TRBJ2-6; D is perhaps TRBD1 (5 bases). The V and J ends lost 4 bases and 0 bases respectively, with 13 bases between them. The CDR3 runs 17 residues. Germline loops: CDR1 ENHRY, CDR2 SYGVKD. For the CDR3, the DNA is TGTGCCATCAGTGGACAGTCGCATAGCTCTGGGGCCAACGTCCTGACTTTC. The encoded protein is CAISGQSHSSGANVLTF.

This clonotype occurred a few times. V gene TRBV27 combines with J gene TRBJ2-2; D perhaps matches TRBD2 (6 bases). The CDR3 consists of 14 residues. Trimming stripped 7 bases from V and 1 base from J, with 10 bases between. Looked up from germline, CDR1 is MNHEY and CDR2 is SMNVEV (reference sequence). CDR3: CASKRDWNTGELFF. CDR3 in DNA: TGTGCCAGCAAAAGGGACTGGAACACCGGGGAGCTGTTTTTT.

The rearrangement uses TRBV11-3 and TRBJ2-7, with TRBD2 matching over 12 bases. The CDR3 extends over 18 amino acids. V dropped 5 bases and J dropped 4; count of bases not matched to a gene: 15. Per germline, CDR1 SGHNT and CDR2 YENEEA. CDR3 in amino acids: CASSLKCLAGGPCYEQYF. CDR3 in DNA: TGTGCCAGCAGCCTGAAATGTCTAGCGGGAGGGCCATGTTACGAGCAGTACTTC. Full variable domain (outside the CDR3, taken from reference TRBV11-3 and TRBJ2-7): EAGVVQSPRYKIIEKKQPVAFWCNPISGHNTLYWYLQNLGQGPELLIRYENEEAVDDSQLPKDRFSAERLKGVDSTLKIQPAELGDSAVYLCASSLKCLAGGPCYEQYFGPGTRLTVT.